This T cell receptor (beta chain) is from a study of PD-1 blockade in classical Hodgkin lymphoma. CDR1 and CDR2 from the germline V gene are SEHNR and FQNEAQ (reference sequence). The CDR3 runs to 15 residues. V dropped 1 base and J dropped 10 bases, with 19 bases sitting between them. Study results and caveats: Undefined causes, possibly disease activity or prior therapy, underlie the repertoire differences. Patients who initiated nivolumab within 1 year of ASCT were excluded.

Every patient experienced relapse after autologous stem cell transplantation, and brentuximab vedotin exposure varied. Of note for this clone: Its antigen is undetermined.

Profiling relied on immunoSEQ multiplex PCR, and the TCRdb table lists in-frame clones only, not all of them. The sample includes about 94,000 clones, roughly 89% of them seen just once. This receptor was identified in a human donor with classical Hodgkin lymphoma. The gene calls are TRBV7-9 and TRBJ2-5; a possible D gene is TRBD2 (6 bases). The material was peripheral blood mononuclear cells (PBMCs), obtained before the second cycle of nivolumab. The CDR3 spells CASSLGGTPRRDQYF. The CDR3, as DNA: TGTGCCAGCAGCTTAGGTGGGACGCCACGGAGGGACCAGTACTTC.